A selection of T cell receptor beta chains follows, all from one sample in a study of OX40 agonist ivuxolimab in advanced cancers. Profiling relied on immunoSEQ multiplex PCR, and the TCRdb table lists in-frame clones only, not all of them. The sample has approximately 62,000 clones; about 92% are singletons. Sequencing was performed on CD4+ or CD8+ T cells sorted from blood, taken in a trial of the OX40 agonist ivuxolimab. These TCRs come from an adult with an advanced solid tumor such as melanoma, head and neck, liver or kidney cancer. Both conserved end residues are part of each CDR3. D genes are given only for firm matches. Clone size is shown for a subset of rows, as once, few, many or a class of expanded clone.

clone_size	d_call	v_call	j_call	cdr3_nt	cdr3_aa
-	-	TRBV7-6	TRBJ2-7	TGTGCCAGCAGCTTAGGTGGGGGGGCGCGCGACGAGCAGTACTTC	CASSLGGGARDEQYF
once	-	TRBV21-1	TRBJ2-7	TGTGCCAGCCTAGTGCGGGACAGCCCCTACGAGCAGTACTTC	CASLVRDSPYEQYF
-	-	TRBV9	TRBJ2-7	TGTGCCAGCAGCGGACTGGGCGGTTCCTACGAGCAGTACTTC	CASSGLGGSYEQYF
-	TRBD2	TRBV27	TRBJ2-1	TGTGCCAGCAGTTTCCCAGCGGGAGGCCCCTACAATGAGCAGTTCTTC	CASSFPAGGPYNEQFF
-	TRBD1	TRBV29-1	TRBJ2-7	TGCAGCGTTGAATACCCCGGACAGGGAGACTACGAGCAGTACTTC	CSVEYPGQGDYEQYF
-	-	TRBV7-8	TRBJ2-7	TGTGCCAGCAGCCCCCGGCCCTCCCCTAGCACCTACGAGCAGTACTTC	CASSPRPSPSTYEQYF
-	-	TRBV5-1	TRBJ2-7	TGCGCCAGCAGCTTAACAGGTGGGGAGCAGTACTTC	CASSLTGGEQYF
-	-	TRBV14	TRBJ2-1	TGTGCCAGCAGCCAAGATAGTTTTTTGAATGAGCAGTTCTTC	CASSQDSFLNEQFF
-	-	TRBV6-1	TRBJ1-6	TGTGCCAGCAGTGAACGGAGTTATTCACCCCTCCACTTT	CASSERSYSPLHF
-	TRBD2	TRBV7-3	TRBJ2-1	TGTGCCAGCAGCTTGGGGGGACTACCCCTCAATGAGCAGTTCTTC	CASSLGGLPLNEQFF
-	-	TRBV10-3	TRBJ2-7	TGTGCCATCAGTCACGGGGGAACCTACGAGCAGTACTTC	CAISHGGTYEQYF
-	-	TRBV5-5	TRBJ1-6	TGTGCCAGCAGCGCCTCAGGGATTTTCTCCTATAATTCACCCCTCCACTTT	CASSASGIFSYNSPLHF
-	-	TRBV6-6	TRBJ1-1	TGTGCCAGCAGTGCAGGGTCTGAAGCTTTCTTT	CASSAGSEAFF
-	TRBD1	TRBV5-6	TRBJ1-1	TGTGCCAGCAGCGACGGACAGGGGGTAAACACTGAAGCTTTCTTT	CASSDGQGVNTEAFF
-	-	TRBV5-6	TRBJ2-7	TGTGCCAGCAGCTTTGTGGCCTACGAGCAGTACTTC	CASSFVAYEQYF
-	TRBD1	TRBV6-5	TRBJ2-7	TGTGCCAGCAGTCCCGGGACAGGGGTCTACGAGCAGTACTTC	CASSPGTGVYEQYF
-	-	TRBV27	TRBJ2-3	TGTGCCAGCAGTTTACGGGGATATACGCAGTATTTT	CASSLRGYTQYF
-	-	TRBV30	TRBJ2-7	TGTGCCTGGAGCTCGGCGGGCCCCTACGAGCAGTACTTC	CAWSSAGPYEQYF
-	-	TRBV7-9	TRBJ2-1	TGTGCCAGCAGCCTTACGACAGTCTACAATGAGCAGTTCTTC	CASSLTTVYNEQFF
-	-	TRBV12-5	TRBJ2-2	TGTGCTAGTGGCCCCCATTCCGGGGAGCTGTTTTTT	CASGPHSGELFF
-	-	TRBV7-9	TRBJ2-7	TGTGCCAGCACCCCTACACCGACAGACGGCTACGAGCAGTACTTC	CASTPTPTDGYEQYF
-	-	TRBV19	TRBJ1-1	TGTGCCAGTAGTATCGGAGGGGGGACTGAAGCTTTCTTT	CASSIGGGTEAFF
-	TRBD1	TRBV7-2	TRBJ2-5	TGTGCCACCACTCGGACAGGGGGCGCAGAGACCCAGTACTTC	CATTRTGGAETQYF
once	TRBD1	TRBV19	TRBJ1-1	TGTGCCAGTACTCATCAGGGGGGGGACACTGAAGCTTTCTTT	CASTHQGGDTEAFF
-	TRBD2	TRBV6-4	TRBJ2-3	TGTGCCAGCAGTGACGCGGGAGGGCCCGATACGCAGTATTTT	CASSDAGGPDTQYF
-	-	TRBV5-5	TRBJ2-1	TGTGCCAGCAGCTTGGATAAGGGGGCCTACAATGAGCAGTTCTTC	CASSLDKGAYNEQFF
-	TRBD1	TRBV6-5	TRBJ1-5	TGTGCCAGCGCTCGGACAGGCCATCAGCCCCAGCATTTT	CASARTGHQPQHF
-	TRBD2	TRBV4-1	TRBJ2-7	TGCGCCAGCAGCCAAGGCCCAGCAGCGGGGTCCCCCTACGAGCAGTACTTC	CASSQGPAAGSPYEQYF
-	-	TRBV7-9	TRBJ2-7	TGTGCCAGCAGCTCCCTCCCCCTCCGCTCCTACGAGCAGTACTTC	CASSSLPLRSYEQYF
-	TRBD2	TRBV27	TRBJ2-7	TGTGCCAGCAGTCGTACTCTAGCGGGAGGTCCCTACGAGCAGTACTTC	CASSRTLAGGPYEQYF
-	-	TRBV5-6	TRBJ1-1	TGTGCCAGCAGCTTAGGGGACTTTTTAGAAGCTTTCTTT	CASSLGDFLEAFF
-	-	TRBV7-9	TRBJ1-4	TGTGCCAGCAGCTCAGGGACGCTGGACAATGAAAAACTGTTTTTT	CASSSGTLDNEKLFF
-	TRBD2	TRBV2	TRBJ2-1	TGTGCCAGCGCAAGTCTAGCGGGGAGCTCCTACAATGAGCAGTTCTTC	CASASLAGSSYNEQFF
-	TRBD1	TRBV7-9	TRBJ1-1	TGTGCCAGCGAACCTCCAGGGGGCATGAACACTGAAGCTTTCTTT	CASEPPGGMNTEAFF
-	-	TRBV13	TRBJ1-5	TGTGCCAGCAGCTTTGGCAGGTCAAGTGGTCGGCCCCAGCATTTT	CASSFGRSSGRPQHF
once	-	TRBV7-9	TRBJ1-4	TGTGCCAGCAGCATGGCTGTCGGTTCAACTAATGAAAAACTGTTTTTT	CASSMAVGSTNEKLFF
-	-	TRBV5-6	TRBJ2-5	TGTGCCAGCAGCCCCTCTCAAGAGACCCAGTACTTC	CASSPSQETQYF
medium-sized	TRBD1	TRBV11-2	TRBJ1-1	TGTGCCAGCAGCTTGGGACAGGGGCTGAGCACTGAAGCTTTCTTT	CASSLGQGLSTEAFF
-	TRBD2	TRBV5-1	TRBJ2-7	TGCGCCAGCAATCCTACCGGACTAGCAGCGTACGAGCAGTACTTC	CASNPTGLAAYEQYF
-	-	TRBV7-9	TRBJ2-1	TGTGCCAGCAGCTTGGGCTACAATGAGCAGTTCTTC	CASSLGYNEQFF
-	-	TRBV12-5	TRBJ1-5	TGTGCTAGTGGTGAAGCGGAGCCCCAGCATTTT	CASGEAEPQHF
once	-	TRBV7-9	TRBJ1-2	TGTGCCAGCAGCTTAGCATCCGGAAACTATGGCTACACCTTC	CASSLASGNYGYTF
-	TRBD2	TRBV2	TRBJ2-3	TGTGCCAGCATCTGGGAGGGAGTTAGCACAGATACGCAGTATTTT	CASIWEGVSTDTQYF
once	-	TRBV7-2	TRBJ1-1	TGTGCCAGCAGCCTGGGACACCTGAACACTGAAGCTTTCTTT	CASSLGHLNTEAFF
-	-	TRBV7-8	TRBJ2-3	TGTGCCAGCAGCCCCGGGACCACAGATACGCAGTATTTT	CASSPGTTDTQYF
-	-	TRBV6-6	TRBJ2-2	TGTGCCAGCAGTCGTCCAGGGGCCGGGGAGCTGTTTTTT	CASSRPGAGELFF
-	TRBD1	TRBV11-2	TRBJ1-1	TGTGCCAGCAGCTTAGGCAGGGGGTCTGAAGCTTTCTTT	CASSLGRGSEAFF
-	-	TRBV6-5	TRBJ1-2	TGTGCCAGCAGTTACGAGGGTACCCTCTATGGCTACACCTTC	CASSYEGTLYGYTF